The 3 T cell receptor beta chains presented below share a single source sample, sequenced in a study of identical twins. TCRdb re-called the 5' RACE reads with MiXCR, one entry per CDR3 protein. In the table there are hundreds of thousands of distinct CDR3 sequences, approximately 6.1% of which are singletons. Sequenced material: naive T cells sorted from blood. These receptors came from a man aged 18 to 29 in good health.

This clonotype was picked up many times. The chain is built from TRBV12-3 or TRBV12-4 and TRBJ1-1, with D possibly TRBD1 on 6 matching bases. CDR3 length: 13 residues. CDR3 in DNA: TGTGTTAACGGGGGGCCCATGAACACTGAAGCTTTCTTT. Translation gives CVNGGPMNTEAFF.

This clonotype was counted ten times or more. The rearrangement joins TRBV10-3 to TRBJ2-7; 8 bases fit TRBD1. CDR3 length: 13 residues. The junction had 6 bases not matched to a gene; V was cut back by 9 bases and J by 2 bases. Germline V gene data show CDR1 as ENHRY and CDR2 as SYGVKD. The CDR3 region is CAINRDRTYEQYF. CDR3 nucleotides: TGTGCCATAAACCGGGACAGGACCTACGAGCAGTACTTC.

This clonotype was picked up many times. This chain connects TRBV20-1 to TRBJ2-7, with D uncertain. Germline CDR1 DFQATT, CDR2 SNEGSKA (reference sequence). This CDR3 has 11 amino acids. Trimming took 7 bases from V and 2 from J, leaving 9 bases between them. The CDR3 sequence is CSVPSTYEQYF. The CDR3 nucleotides are TGCAGTGTGCCGTCTACCTACGAGCAGTACTTC.